One and the same sample provided the 19 T cell receptor beta chains below, sequenced in a study of cytomegalovirus exposure and HLA in healthy donors. The primer mix had 60 Vbeta and 13 Jbeta primers. Sequencing used immunoSEQ multiplex PCR; TCRdb keeps in-frame clones, though not all of them. There are a few hundred thousand clones in the sample; around 80% occur only once, and roughly 3.1% lies in the top ten. Sequences were obtained from PBMCs. The source of these receptors is a man aged 25 to 45 in good health and CMV-seronegative.

This clone was seen a handful of times. V and J are TRBV2 and TRBJ2-1; no clear D. The CDR3 extends over 12 amino acids. The V and J ends lost 3 bases and 14 bases respectively, with 14 bases between them. Germline CDR1 SNHLY, CDR2 FYNNEI. CDR3 coding DNA: TGTGCCAGCAGTGAGCCACTCCTCGAGGAGTTCTTC. It specifies CASSEPLLEEFF.

The chain joins TRBV29-1 to TRBJ2-2; D gene ambiguous. Trimming stripped 3 bases from V and 5 bases from J, with 13 bases between. The CDR3 length is 14 residues. Per germline, CDR1 SQVTM and CDR2 ANQGSEA. The CDR3 nucleotides are TGCAGCGTTGATCCCGGGTATGGGACCGGGGAGCTGTTTTTT. It yields the protein CSVDPGYGTGELFF.

The chain has TRBV5-4 and TRBJ1-3; TRBD1 might be the D (6 bases). The CDR3 length is 15 residues. V lost 5 bases and J lost 2, with 14 bases in between. Looked up from germline, CDR1 is SGHNT and CDR2 is YYREEE (reference sequence). CDR3 residues: CASSNGGGPGNTIYF. CDR3 in DNA: TGTGCCAGCAGTAACGGTGGGGGCCCTGGAAACACCATATATTTT.

The rearrangement links TRBV19 to TRBJ1-3; D call uncertain. The CDR3 loop spans 13 amino acids. V lost 3 bases, J lost 3 bases, and 6 bases lay in between. Germline loops: CDR1 LNHDA, CDR2 SQIVND (reference sequence). The chain's CDR3 is CASSIKLGNTIYF. CDR3 bases: TGTGCCAGTAGTATCAAGCTTGGAAACACCATATATTTT. Based on the CDR3 plus reference TRBV19 and TRBJ1-3, the full variable domain is DGGITQSPKYLFRKEGQNVTLSCEQNLNHDAMYWYRQDPGQGLRLIYYSQIVNDFQKGDIAEGYSVSREKKESFPLTVTSAQKNPTAFYLCASSIKLGNTIYFGEGSWLTVV.

This clone has just a few counts. CDR3 coding DNA: TGTGCCAGCAGTACCCTCGCAGGGAGGACTGAAGCTTTCTTT. It specifies CASSTLAGRTEAFF. The chain carries TRBV28 and TRBJ1-1; maybe TRBD1 (5 bases). The V end was cut by 5 bases, the J end by 5 bases, with 15 bases between. CDR3 length: 14 residues. Germline CDR1 and CDR2: MDHEN and SYDVKM.

This clone occurred a few times. V gene TRBV19 combines with J gene TRBJ1-6, with D perhaps matching TRBD1 (6 bases). The CDR3 spans 13 residues. V was pared by 8 bases and J by 6 bases, with 11 bases between. Germline CDR1 is LNHDA and CDR2 is SQIVND (reference sequence). CDR3 sequence (DNA): TGTGCCAGTGGACAGAGCTTTAATTCACCCCTCCACTTT. This encodes CASGQSFNSPLHF.

The chain carries TRBV13 and TRBJ2-7; TRBD2 matches 7 bases. Trimming at V came to 5 bases and at J to 1 base, leaving 5 bases not matched to a gene. Germline loops: CDR1 PRHDT, CDR2 FYEKMQ (reference sequence). CDR3 length: 14 residues. The CDR3 region is CASSPSGASYEQYF. CDR3 DNA sequence: TGTGCCAGCAGCCCCAGCGGGGCATCCTACGAGCAGTACTTC.

This chain uses TRBV2 with TRBJ1-2; D remains unclear. The germline CDR1 and CDR2 sequences are SNHLY and FYNNEI. This CDR3 has 13 residues. Trimming took off 4 bases at V and 1 base at J, with 7 bases between the two ends. In DNA form, the CDR3 reads TGTGCCAGCAGTGGCCGGGTTAACTATGGCTACACCTTC. Protein sequence: CASSGRVNYGYTF.

This chain joins TRBV2 and TRBJ2-3, with 10 bases matching TRBD2. V dropped 4 bases and J dropped 0; count of bases not matched to a gene: 19. The CDR3 is 21 residues long. Germline V gene lookup returns CDR1 SNHLY and CDR2 FYNNEI. CDR3 region: CASSVLAGTSGGAGSTDTQYF. CDR3 sequence (DNA): TGTGCCAGCAGTGTCCTCGCAGGGACAAGCGGGGGGGCCGGGAGCACAGATACGCAGTATTTT.

CDR3 residues: CASSLPPAGVSTDTQYF. CDR3 in DNA: TGTGCCAGCAGCTTACCCCCAGCGGGGGTTTCCACAGATACGCAGTATTTT. V usage is TRBV7-8 and J usage is TRBJ2-3, with TRBD2 matching 8 bases. The CDR3 is made up of 17 amino acids. Germline trimming cut 2 bases from V and 2 bases from J; bases unmatched to any gene: 9. Per the germline V gene, CDR1 is SGHVS and CDR2 is FQNEAQ. The full variable domain, its missing parts supplied by reference TRBV7-8 and TRBJ2-3, is GAGVSQSPRYKVAKRGQDVALRCDPISGHVSLFWYQQALGQGPEFLTYFQNEAQLDKSGLPSDRFFAERPEGSVSTLKIQRTQQEDSAVYLCASSLPPAGVSTDTQYFGPGTRLTVL.

This sequence joins TRBV11-3 and TRBJ2-2; D is ambiguous. This CDR3 region has 15 residues. In germline, CDR1 is SGHNT, CDR2 YENEEA. Between the trimmed V and J ends, which lost 2 bases and 3 bases, there was a span of 10 bases. This CDR3 reads CASSLSSPDTGELFF. The CDR3 nucleotides are TGTGCCAGCAGCTTATCCTCCCCAGACACCGGGGAGCTGTTTTTT.

This sequence joins TRBV7-3 and TRBJ2-7; TRBD1 matches 9 bases. V shed 5 bases, J shed 2 bases, and the junction held 4 bases outside the gene matches. Germline CDR1 SGHTA, CDR2 FQGTGA. The CDR3 is 14 residues long. The CDR3 protein is CASSPGQGPYEQYF. The CDR3 nucleotides are TGTGCCAGCAGCCCCGGACAGGGGCCCTACGAGCAGTACTTC.

This chain connects TRBV6-1 to TRBJ2-5; a possible D gene is TRBD2 (6 bases). The closer fit of TRBJ2-7 to the DNA end suggests the J call may be wrong. Germline values: CDR1 MNHNS, CDR2 SASEGT. The CDR3 spans 13 residues. The CDR3: CASSARESYEQYF. The CDR3 bases are TGTGCCAGCAGTGCACGGGAGTCCTACGAGCAGTACTTC.

This clone showed up just a few times. V is TRBV19 and J is TRBJ1-5, with 7 nucleotides matching TRBD1. Looked up from germline, CDR1 is LNHDA and CDR2 is SQIVND (reference sequence). This CDR3 contains 15 residues. The V gene end was trimmed by 3 bases and the J gene end by 4 bases; junction bases not matched to a gene: 6. Here the CDR3 DNA reads TGTGCCAGTAGTATCCCCCGACAGGGTAATCAGCCCCAGCATTTT. Its translation is CASSIPRQGNQPQHF.

This clone was seen a few times. The V and J genes are TRBV5-5 and TRBJ2-5; D perhaps matches TRBD2 (6 bases). CDR3 length: 13 amino acids. Germline values: CDR1 SGHKS, CDR2 YYEKEE (reference sequence). V lost 2 bases and J 3 bases, leaving 8 bases between the germline ends. The CDR3 protein is CASSFPGEETQYF. The CDR3 DNA is TGTGCCAGCAGCTTCCCGGGGGAAGAGACCCAGTACTTC.

This clone was detected once. The rearrangement uses TRBV27 and TRBJ2-2; D is unresolved. CDR3 length: 12 residues. In germline, CDR1 is MNHEY, CDR2 SMNVEV (reference sequence). V was clipped by 8 bases and J by 5 bases, with 9 bases between them. CDR3 region: CASLTWTGELFF. The CDR3 DNA is TGTGCCAGCCTGACTTGGACCGGGGAGCTGTTTTTT.

The chain joins TRBV28 to TRBJ2-3; D might be TRBD2 (6 bases). This CDR3 is 14 amino acids long. CDR1 and CDR2 (germline): MDHEN, SYDVKM. The ends were cut back, 3 bases at V and 9 bases at J, with 16 bases in the middle. The CDR3 DNA reads TGTGCCAGCAGTTTTAGCGGATCCCACGGGACGCAGTATTTT. Amino acids: CASSFSGSHGTQYF. The variable domain in full, completed from reference TRBV28 and TRBJ2-3, reads DVKVTQSSRYLVKRTGEKVFLECVQDMDHENMFWYRQDPGLGLRLIYFSYDVKMKEKGDIPEGYSVSREKKERFSLILESASTNQTSMYLCASSFSGSHGTQYFGPGTRLTVL.

The chain recombines TRBV10-2 with TRBJ2-3; 9 bases align to TRBD2. V trimming: 3 bases; J trimming: 3 bases; junction bases outside the gene matches: 4. The CDR3 consists of 15 residues. CDR1 is WSHSY and CDR2 is SAAADI in the germline V gene. The DNA for the CDR3 is TGCGCCAGCAGTGAAGGGGCGGGGGGGACAGATACGCAGTATTTT. Translated, it gives CASSEGAGGTDTQYF.

This clone showed up just once. The chain has TRBV5-1 and TRBJ2-3; the D gene is possibly TRBD2 (6 bases). The CDR3 covers 15 residues. The germline V and J ends were trimmed by 5 bases and 2 bases, with 15 bases remaining between them. Germline V gene lookup returns CDR1 SGHRS and CDR2 YFSETQ. This CDR3 reads CASSSLGLTTDTQYF. CDR3 bases: TGCGCCAGCAGTTCCCTGGGACTTACCACAGATACGCAGTATTTT.